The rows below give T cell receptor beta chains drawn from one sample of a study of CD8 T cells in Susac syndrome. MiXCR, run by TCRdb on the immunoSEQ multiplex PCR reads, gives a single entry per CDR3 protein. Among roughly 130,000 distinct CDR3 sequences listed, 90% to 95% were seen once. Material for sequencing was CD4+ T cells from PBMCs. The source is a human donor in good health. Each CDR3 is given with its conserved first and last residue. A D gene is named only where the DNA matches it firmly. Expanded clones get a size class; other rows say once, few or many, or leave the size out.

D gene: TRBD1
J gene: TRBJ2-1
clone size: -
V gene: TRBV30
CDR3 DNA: TGTGCCTGGAGTGTAGGACAGGGGGACAGAGATGAGCAGTTCTTC
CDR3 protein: CAWSVGQGDRDEQFF

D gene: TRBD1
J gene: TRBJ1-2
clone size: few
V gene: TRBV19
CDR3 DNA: TGTGCCAGTAGTGACAGGGGGTCTAACTATGGCTACACCTTC
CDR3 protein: CASSDRGSNYGYTF

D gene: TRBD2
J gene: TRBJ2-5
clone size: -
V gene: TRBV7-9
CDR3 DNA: TGTGCCAGCAGCTCCAGTCTAGCGGGAGAGACCCAGTACTTC
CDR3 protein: CASSSSLAGETQYF

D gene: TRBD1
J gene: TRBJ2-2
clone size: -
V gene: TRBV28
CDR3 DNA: TGTGCCAGCAGAAGAGGGACAGGGAGCACCGGGGAGCTGTTTTTT
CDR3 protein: CASRRGTGSTGELFF

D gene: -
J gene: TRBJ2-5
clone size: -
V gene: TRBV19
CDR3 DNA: TGTGCCAGTAGTAACCAGGCCCAAGAGACCCAGTACTTC
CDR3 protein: CASSNQAQETQYF

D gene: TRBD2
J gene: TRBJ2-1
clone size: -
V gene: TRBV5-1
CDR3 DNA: TGCGCCAGCAGAGTTGGGGCTAGCGGGAGCAATGAGCAGTTCTTC
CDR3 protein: CASRVGASGSNEQFF

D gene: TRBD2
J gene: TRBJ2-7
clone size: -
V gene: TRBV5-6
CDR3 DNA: TGTGCCAGCAGCTTTAGCGGGAGGACCCCCTACGAGCAGTACTTC
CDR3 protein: CASSFSGRTPYEQYF

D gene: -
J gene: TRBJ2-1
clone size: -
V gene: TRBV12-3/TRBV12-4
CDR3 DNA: TGTGCCAGCAGTCCAGGACTAGAGCAGTTCTTC
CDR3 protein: CASSPGLEQFF

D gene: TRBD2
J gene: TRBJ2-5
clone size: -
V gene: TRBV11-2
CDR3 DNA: TGTGCCAGCAGCTTAGGACCACCAACTATCCTAGCGGGAGGGCGTTATGAGACCCAGTACTTC
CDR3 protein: CASSLGPPTILAGGRYETQYF

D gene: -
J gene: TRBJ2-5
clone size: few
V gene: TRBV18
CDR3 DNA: TGTGCCAGCTCACCAGCAGGGCTGGAGACCCAGTACTTC
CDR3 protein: CASSPAGLETQYF

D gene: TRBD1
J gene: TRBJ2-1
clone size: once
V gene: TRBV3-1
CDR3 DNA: TGTGCCAGCGAGGACAGGGGGGGGTACAATGAGCAGTTCTTC
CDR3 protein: CASEDRGGYNEQFF

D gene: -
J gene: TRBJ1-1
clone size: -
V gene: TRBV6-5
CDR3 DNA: TGTGCCACCCGGGCCTATGACACTGAAGCTTTCTTT
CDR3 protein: CATRAYDTEAFF

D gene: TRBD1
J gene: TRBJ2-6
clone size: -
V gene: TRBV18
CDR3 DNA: TGTGCCAGCTCACCTGGACAGGTTCTCTCTGGGGCCAACGTCCTGACTTTC
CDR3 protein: CASSPGQVLSGANVLTF

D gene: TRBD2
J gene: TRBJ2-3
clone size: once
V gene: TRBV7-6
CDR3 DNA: TGTGCCAGCAGCCGTACTAGCGGGACTAGAGATACGCAGTATTTT
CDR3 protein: CASSRTSGTRDTQYF

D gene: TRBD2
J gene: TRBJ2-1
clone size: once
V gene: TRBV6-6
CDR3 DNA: TGTGCCAGCAGCGCCGGGACTAGCTTAAATGAGCAGTTCTTC
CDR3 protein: CASSAGTSLNEQFF

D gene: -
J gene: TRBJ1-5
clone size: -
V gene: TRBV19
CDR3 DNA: TGTGCCACCCACGGGGTTAATCAGCCCCAGCATTTT
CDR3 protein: CATHGVNQPQHF

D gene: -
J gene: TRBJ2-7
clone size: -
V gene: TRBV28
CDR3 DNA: TGTGCCAGCAGTTTTTATGGGGGGTGGAACGAGCAGTACTTC
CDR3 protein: CASSFYGGWNEQYF

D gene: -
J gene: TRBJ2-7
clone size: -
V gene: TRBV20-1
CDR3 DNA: TGCAGTGCTGGGGGGCGGGAGACCCCCTACGAGCAGTACTTC
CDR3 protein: CSAGGRETPYEQYF

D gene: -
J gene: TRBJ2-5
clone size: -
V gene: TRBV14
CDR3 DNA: TGTGCCAGCAGCCACCTTCCAGGTCTGGAGGGCCTAGGAGAGACCCAGTACTTC
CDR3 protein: CASSHLPGLEGLGETQYF

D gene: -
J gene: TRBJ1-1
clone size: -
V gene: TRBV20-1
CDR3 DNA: TGCAGTGCGCGAGGGGGATTGGGGACTGAAGCTTTCTTT
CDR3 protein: CSARGGLGTEAFF

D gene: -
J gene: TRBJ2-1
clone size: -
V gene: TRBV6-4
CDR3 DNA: TGTGCCACCAAATCCGGGGTGAACAATGAGCAGTTCTTC
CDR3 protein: CATKSGVNNEQFF

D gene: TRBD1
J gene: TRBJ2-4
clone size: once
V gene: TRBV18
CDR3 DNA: TGTGCCAGCTCGTCGGACAGGGGAGCCAAAAACATTCAGTACTTC
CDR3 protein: CASSSDRGAKNIQYF

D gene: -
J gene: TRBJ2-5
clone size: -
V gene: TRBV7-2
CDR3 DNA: TGTGCCAGCAGCGGTGGGGTGGGGACCCAGTACTTC
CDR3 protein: CASSGGVGTQYF

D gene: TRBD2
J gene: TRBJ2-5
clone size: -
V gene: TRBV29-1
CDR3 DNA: TGCAGCGTGATCTCAGTCCTAGCGGGAGAGACCCAGTACTTC
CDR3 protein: CSVISVLAGETQYF

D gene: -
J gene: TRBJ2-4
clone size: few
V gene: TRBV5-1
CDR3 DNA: TGCGCCAGCAGCTTGGAGGGCAGCTTAGCCAAAAACATTCAGTACTTC
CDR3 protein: CASSLEGSLAKNIQYF

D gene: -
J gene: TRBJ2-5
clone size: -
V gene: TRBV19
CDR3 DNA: TGTGCCAGTAGTAAGGGGCTACTTAAAGAGACCCAGTACTTC
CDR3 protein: CASSKGLLKETQYF

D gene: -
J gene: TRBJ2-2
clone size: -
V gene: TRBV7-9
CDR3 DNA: TGTGCCAGTAGACAGCTGAACACCGGGGAGCTGTTTTTT
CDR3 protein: CASRQLNTGELFF

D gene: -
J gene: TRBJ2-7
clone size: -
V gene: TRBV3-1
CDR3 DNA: TGTGCCAGCAGCCAAGATAGTAGGAGCGAGCAGTACTTC
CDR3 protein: CASSQDSRSEQYF

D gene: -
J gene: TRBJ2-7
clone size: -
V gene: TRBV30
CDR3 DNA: TGTGCCTGGAGTGTAGGGCCGGGGAGCTCCTACGAGCAGTACTTC
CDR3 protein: CAWSVGPGSSYEQYF

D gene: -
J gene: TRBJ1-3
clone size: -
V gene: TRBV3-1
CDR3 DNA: TGTGCCAGCAGCCGAGAAGGGCCGAACACCACATATTTT
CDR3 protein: CASSREGPNTTYF

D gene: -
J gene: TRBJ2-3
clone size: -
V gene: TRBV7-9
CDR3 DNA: TGTGCCAGCAGCCCGGGGCAGTCCTTTCCCACAGATACGCAGTATTTT
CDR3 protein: CASSPGQSFPTDTQYF

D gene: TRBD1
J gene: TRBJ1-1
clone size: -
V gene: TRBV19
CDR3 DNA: TGTGCCAGTCGACCCCCGGGACAGGGATTGGGTACTGAAGCTTTCTTT
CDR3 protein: CASRPPGQGLGTEAFF

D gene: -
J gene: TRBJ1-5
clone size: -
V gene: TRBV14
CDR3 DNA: TGTGCCAGCAGCCAAGGCCCGGGACAGCCCCAGCATTTT
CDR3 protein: CASSQGPGQPQHF

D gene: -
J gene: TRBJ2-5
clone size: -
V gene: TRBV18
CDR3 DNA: TGTGCCAGCTCACCTCCTTCCGAGACCCAGTACTTC
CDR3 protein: CASSPPSETQYF

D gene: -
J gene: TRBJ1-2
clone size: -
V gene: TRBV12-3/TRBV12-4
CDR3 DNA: TGTGCCAGCAGTTTAGGGGTCCTCCGTTCGGGCGGCTACACCTTC
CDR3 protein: CASSLGVLRSGGYTF

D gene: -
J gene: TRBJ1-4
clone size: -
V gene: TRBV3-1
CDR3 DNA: TGTGCCAGCAGCCAAGCTCTCGGGGGATCTAATGAAAAACTGTTTTTT
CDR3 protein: CASSQALGGSNEKLFF

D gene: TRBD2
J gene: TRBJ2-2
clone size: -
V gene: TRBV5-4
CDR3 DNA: TGTGCCAGCAGCCGGGGGGGGGCCATCACCGGGGAGCTGTTTTTT
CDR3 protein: CASSRGGAITGELFF

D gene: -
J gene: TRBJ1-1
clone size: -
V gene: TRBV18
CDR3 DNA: TGTGCCAGCTCACCAGGACAGCAAATAAACACTGAAGCTTTCTTT
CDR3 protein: CASSPGQQINTEAFF

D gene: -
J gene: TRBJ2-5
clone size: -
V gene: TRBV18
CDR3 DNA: TGTGCCAGCTCACCTAATCTAGAAGGGACCCAGTACTTC
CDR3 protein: CASSPNLEGTQYF

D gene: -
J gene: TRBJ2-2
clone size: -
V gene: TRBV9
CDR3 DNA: TGTGCCAGCAGCGTGGACATACTCCGCGGAGGCTGGGGCGGGGAGCTGTTTTTT
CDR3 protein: CASSVDILRGGWGGELFF

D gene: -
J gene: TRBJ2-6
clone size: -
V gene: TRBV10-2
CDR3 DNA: TGCGCCAGCAGTGTAAGGGGTTCCTCTGGGGCCAACGTCCTGACTTTC
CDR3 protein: CASSVRGSSGANVLTF

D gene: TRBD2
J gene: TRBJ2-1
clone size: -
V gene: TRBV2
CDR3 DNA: TGTGCCAGCAGAGAGAGGCCGGGACTAGCGGGAGGTAACTCCTACAATGAGCAGTTCTTC
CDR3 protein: CASRERPGLAGGNSYNEQFF

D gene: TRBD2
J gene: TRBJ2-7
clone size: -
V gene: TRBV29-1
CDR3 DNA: TGCAGCGTGTACGCACTCCTAGCGGGGGCATCCTACGAGCAGTACTTC
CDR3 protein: CSVYALLAGASYEQYF

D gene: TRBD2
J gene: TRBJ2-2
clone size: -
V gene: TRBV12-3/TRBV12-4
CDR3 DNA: TGTGCCAGCAGTTTACGCATTTTACCGGGACTAGCGGGAAGGATGGCCGGGGAGCTGTTTTTT
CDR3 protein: CASSLRILPGLAGRMAGELFF

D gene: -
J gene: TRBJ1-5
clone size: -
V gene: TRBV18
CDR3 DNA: TGTGCCAGCTCACCTTATCCGTCGGATAGCAATCAGCCCCAGCATTTT
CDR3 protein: CASSPYPSDSNQPQHF

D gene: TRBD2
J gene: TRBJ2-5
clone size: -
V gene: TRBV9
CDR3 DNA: TGTGCCAGCAGCGTAGTCGGACTAGCGGGAGTTGAGACCCAGTACTTC
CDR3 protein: CASSVVGLAGVETQYF

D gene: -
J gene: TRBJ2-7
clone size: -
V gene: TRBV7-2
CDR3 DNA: TGTGCCAGCAGCCCTTACAGGTGGGCCTACGAGCAGTACTTC
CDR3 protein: CASSPYRWAYEQYF

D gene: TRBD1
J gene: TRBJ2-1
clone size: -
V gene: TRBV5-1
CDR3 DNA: TGCGCCAGCAGCTTGGCCAGGGGGCGGGGAAATGAGCAGTTCTTC
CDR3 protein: CASSLARGRGNEQFF

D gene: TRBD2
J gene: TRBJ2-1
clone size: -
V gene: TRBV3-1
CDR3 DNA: TGTGCCAGCAGACTAGCGGGAGTCAATGAGCAGTTCTTC
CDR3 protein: CASRLAGVNEQFF

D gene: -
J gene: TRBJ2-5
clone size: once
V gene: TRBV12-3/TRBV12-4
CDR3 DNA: TGTGCCAGCGCCCCTCTGCGGAGGGAGACCCAGTACTTC
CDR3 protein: CASAPLRRETQYF

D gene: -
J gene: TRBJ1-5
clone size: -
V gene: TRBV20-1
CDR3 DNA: TGCAGTGCTGCCGGGACGGTCAATCAGCCCCAGCATTTT
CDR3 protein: CSAAGTVNQPQHF

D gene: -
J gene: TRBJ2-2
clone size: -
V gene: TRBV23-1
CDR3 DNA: TGCGCCAGCAGTCAATCAATGAACAGATCTTATTACACCGGGGAGCTGTTTTTT
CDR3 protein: CASSQSMNRSYYTGELFF

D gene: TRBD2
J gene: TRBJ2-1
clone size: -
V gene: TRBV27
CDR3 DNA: TGTGCCAGCAGCCCGGTGAGGCTAGCGGGAGCTGAGCAGTTCTTC
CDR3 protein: CASSPVRLAGAEQFF

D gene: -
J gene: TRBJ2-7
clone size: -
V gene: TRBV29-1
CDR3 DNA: TGCAGCGTTGGGTCCCTAGACGAGCAGTACTTC
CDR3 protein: CSVGSLDEQYF

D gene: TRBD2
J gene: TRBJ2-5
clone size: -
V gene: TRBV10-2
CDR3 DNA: TGCGCCAGCAGTGATAGCGGGGCGGAAGAGACCCAGTACTTC
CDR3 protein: CASSDSGAEETQYF